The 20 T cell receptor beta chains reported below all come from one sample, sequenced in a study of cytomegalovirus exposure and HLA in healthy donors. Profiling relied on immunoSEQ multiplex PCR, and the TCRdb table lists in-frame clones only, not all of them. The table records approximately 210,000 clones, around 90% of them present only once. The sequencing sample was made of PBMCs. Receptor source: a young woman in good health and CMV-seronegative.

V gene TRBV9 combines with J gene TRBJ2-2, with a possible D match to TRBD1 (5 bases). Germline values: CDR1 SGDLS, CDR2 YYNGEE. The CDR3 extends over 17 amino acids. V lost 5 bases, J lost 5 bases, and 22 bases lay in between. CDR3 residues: CASSDPIRGVRTGELFF. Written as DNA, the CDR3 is TGTGCCAGCAGTGACCCTATAAGGGGCGTTAGGACCGGGGAGCTGTTTTTT.

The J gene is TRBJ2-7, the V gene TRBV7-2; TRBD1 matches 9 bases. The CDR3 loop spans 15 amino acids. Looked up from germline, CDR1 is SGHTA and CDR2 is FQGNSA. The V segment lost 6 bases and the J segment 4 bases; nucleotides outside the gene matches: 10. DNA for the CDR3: TGTGCCAGCAGTTACGGACAGGGGAGGCCATACGAGCAGTACTTC. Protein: CASSYGQGRPYEQYF.

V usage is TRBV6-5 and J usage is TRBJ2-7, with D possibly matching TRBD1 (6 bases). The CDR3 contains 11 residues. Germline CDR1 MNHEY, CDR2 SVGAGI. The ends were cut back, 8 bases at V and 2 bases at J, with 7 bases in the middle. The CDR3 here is CASGTTYEQYF. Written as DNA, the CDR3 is TGTGCCAGCGGGACAACCTACGAGCAGTACTTC.

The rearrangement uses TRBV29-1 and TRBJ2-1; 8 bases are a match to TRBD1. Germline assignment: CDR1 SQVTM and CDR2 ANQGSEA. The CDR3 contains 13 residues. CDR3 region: CSGQGGSYNEQFF. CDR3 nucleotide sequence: TGCAGTGGACAGGGTGGTTCCTACAATGAGCAGTTCTTC.

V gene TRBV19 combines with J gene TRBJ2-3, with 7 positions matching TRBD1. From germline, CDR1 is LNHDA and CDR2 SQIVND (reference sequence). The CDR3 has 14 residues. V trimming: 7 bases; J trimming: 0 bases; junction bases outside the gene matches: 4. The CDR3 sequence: CASNRQGSTDTQYF. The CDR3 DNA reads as TGTGCCAGTAACCGACAGGGAAGCACAGATACGCAGTATTTT.

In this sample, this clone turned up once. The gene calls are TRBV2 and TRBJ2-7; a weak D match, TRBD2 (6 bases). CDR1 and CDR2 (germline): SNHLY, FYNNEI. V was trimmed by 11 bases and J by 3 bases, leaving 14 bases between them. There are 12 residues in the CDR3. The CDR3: CAGGRAIYEQYF. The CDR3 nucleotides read TGTGCCGGAGGGAGAGCAATCTACGAGCAGTACTTC.

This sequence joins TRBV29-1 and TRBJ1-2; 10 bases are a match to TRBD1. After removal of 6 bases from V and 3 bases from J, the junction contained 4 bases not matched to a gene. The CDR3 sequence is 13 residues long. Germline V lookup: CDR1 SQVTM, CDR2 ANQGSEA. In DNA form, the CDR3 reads TGCAGCGTCTGGACAGGGGGTTACTATGGCTACACCTTC. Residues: CSVWTGGYYGYTF.

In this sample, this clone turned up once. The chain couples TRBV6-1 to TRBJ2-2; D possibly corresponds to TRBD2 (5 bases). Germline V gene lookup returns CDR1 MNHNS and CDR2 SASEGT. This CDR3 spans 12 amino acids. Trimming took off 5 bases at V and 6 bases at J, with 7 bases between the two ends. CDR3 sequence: CASSRTSGELFF. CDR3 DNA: TGTGCCAGCAGTAGGACTTCCGGGGAGCTGTTTTTT.

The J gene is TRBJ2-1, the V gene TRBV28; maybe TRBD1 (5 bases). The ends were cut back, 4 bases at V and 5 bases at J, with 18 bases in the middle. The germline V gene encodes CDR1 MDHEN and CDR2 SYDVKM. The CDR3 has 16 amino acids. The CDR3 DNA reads TGTGCCAGCAGTTCCCTTTGGGGCGGTGGAAACAATGAGCAGTTCTTC. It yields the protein CASSSLWGGGNNEQFF.

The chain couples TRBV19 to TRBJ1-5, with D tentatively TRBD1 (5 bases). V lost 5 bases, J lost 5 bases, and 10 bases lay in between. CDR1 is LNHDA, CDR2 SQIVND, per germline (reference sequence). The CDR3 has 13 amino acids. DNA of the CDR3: TGTGCCAGTAGTGTCAGGGTGTATCAGCCCCAGCATTTT. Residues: CASSVRVYQPQHF.

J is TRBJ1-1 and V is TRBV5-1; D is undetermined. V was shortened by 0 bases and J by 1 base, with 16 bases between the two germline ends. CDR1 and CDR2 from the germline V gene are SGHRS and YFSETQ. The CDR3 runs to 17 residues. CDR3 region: CASSLAPVTIRNTEAFF. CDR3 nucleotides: TGCGCCAGCAGCTTGGCCCCAGTGACTATTCGGAACACTGAAGCTTTCTTT.

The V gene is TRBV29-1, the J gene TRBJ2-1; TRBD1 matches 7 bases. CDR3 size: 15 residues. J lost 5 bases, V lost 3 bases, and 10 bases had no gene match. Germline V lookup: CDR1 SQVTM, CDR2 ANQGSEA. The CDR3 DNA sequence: TGCAGCGTTGACGTCTCAGGGGGTGCCCACAATGAGCAGTTCTTC. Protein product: CSVDVSGGAHNEQFF.

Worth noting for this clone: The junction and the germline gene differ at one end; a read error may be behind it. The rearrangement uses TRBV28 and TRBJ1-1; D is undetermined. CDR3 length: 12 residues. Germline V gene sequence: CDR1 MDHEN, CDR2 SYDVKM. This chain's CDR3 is CASKERNAEAFF. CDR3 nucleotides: TGTGCCAGCAAGGAGAGGAACGCTGAAGCTTTCTTT. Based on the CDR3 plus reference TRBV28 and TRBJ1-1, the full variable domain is DVKVTQSSRYLVKRTGEKVFLECVQDMDHENMFWYRQDPGLGLRLIYFSYDVKMKEKGDIPEGYSVSREKKERFSLILESASTNQTSMYLCASKERNAEAFFGQGTRLTVV.

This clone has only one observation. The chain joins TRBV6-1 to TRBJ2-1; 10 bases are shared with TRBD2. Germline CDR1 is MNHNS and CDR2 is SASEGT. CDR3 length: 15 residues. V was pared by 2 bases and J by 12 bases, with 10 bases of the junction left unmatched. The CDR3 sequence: CASSEFGLAGVLQFF. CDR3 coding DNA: TGTGCCAGCAGTGAATTCGGGCTAGCGGGAGTTTTGCAGTTCTTC.

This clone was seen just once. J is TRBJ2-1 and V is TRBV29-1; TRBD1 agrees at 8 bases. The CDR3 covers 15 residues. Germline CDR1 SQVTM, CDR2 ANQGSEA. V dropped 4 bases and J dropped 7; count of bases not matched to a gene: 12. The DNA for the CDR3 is TGCAGCGTTGGGACCACAGGGGGTTCGAAGAATGAGCAGTTCTTC. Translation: CSVGTTGGSKNEQFF.

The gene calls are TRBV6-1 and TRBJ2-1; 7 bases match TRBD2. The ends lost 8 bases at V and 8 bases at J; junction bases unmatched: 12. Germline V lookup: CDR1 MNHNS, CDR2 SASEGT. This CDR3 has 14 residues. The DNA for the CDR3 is TGTGCCAGCCCAGGGACTAAATTGCTCGATGAGCAGTTCTTC. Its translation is CASPGTKLLDEQFF.

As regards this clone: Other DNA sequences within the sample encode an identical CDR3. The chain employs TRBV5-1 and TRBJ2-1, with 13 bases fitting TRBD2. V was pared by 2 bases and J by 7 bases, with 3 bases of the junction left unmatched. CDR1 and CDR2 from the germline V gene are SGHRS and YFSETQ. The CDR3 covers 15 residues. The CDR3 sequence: CASSLLAGGGNEQFF. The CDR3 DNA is TGCGCCAGCAGCTTACTAGCGGGAGGGGGTAATGAGCAGTTCTTC.

CDR3 sequence: CASSVGQGARYEQYF. The CDR3 DNA reads TGTGCCAGCAGTGTGGGACAGGGGGCTCGGTACGAGCAGTACTTC. The chain carries TRBV27 and TRBJ2-7; 12 bases map to TRBD1. The CDR3 contains 15 residues. V lost 5 bases to trimming and J lost 4 bases; unmatched junction nucleotides: 6. CDR1 MNHEY and CDR2 SMNVEV come from the germline V gene (reference sequence).

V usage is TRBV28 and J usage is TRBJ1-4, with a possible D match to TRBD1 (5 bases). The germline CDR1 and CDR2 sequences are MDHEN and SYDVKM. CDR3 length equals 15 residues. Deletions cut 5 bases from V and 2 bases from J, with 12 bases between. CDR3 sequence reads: CASSNQGPTNEKLFF. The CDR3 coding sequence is TGTGCCAGCAGTAACCAGGGTCCCACTAATGAAAAACTGTTTTTT.

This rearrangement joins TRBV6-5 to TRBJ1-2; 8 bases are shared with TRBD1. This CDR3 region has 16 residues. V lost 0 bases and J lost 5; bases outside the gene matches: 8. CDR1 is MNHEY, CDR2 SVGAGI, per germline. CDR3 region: CASSYSSGGAGYGYTF. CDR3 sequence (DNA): TGTGCCAGCAGTTACTCATCAGGGGGCGCAGGGTATGGCTACACCTTC.